The present TCR beta chain was sequenced within a study of T-cell reconstitution after alpha-beta-depleted transplantation in children. The length of the CDR3 is 16 residues. Germline V gene data show CDR1 as DFQATT and CDR2 as SNEGSKA (reference sequence). For this clonotype: An end of the junction differs from the germline gene, which may be a read error.

Using unique molecular identifiers, the investigators prepared the TCRbeta library. TCRdb re-called the PCR reads through MiXCR, storing one row per CDR3 protein. The table shows fewer than 90,000 distinct CDR3 sequences, with about 7% occurring only once. Sequenced material: PBMCs from the stem cell graft donor, taken from the stem cell graft. This receptor was identified in a human donor who donated a stem cell graft to a child with acute lymphoblastic leukemia. V gene TRBV20-1 combines with J gene TRBJ2-1; the match to TRBD2 covers 10 bases. The CDR3, as DNA: TGCTGTGCTCCTTCTAGCGGGAGATTACAATGGACTGAGCAGTTCTTC. Protein product: CCAPSSGRLQWTEQFF.